This TCR beta chain is drawn from a study of blood T cell repertoires in COVID-19. This clone was observed a few times. There are 15 residues in the CDR3. The V gene's germline CDR1 is SGHVS and CDR2 FNYEAQ. The V gene end was trimmed by 5 bases and the J gene end by 4 bases; junction bases not matched to a gene: 6. The repertoire was sequenced with immunoSEQ multiplex PCR; TCRdb's copy has only in-frame clones and lacks some. The data contain some 150,000 clones, about 91% of them singletons. The material sequenced was peripheral blood. The TCR sequence derives from a woman aged 55-69 years who had recovered from COVID-19. The chain combines TRBV7-6 with TRBJ1-5; 9 bases are a match to TRBD1. Here the CDR3 reads CASSQGQGLNQPQHF. The CDR3 coding sequence is TGTGCCAGCAGCCAGGGACAGGGATTAAATCAGCCCCAGCATTTT.